This entry lists 10 T cell receptor beta chains sequenced from one sample in a study of PD-1 blockade in classical Hodgkin lymphoma. In every patient, relapse followed autologous stem cell transplantation, while exposure to brentuximab vedotin differed. Profiling relied on immunoSEQ multiplex PCR, and the TCRdb table lists in-frame clones only, not all of them. The repertoire holds under 15,000 clones, 84% seen once, with 20% to 30% in the top ten. Sequenced here: peripheral blood mononuclear cells (PBMCs), sampled at baseline. The receptors originated from a human donor with classical Hodgkin lymphoma.

The V gene is TRBV28, the J gene TRBJ2-1; a possible D gene is TRBD2 (6 bases). Germline V lookup: CDR1 MDHEN, CDR2 SYDVKM. The CDR3 loop spans 13 amino acids. Trimming stripped 6 bases from V and 3 bases from J, with 9 bases between. The CDR3 is CASSLGLYNEQFF. The CDR3, as DNA: TGTGCCAGCAGCTTGGGACTCTACAATGAGCAGTTCTTC.

The chain couples TRBV2 to TRBJ1-3; TRBD1 might be the D (6 bases). This CDR3 is 14 amino acids long. Trimming removed 8 bases from V and 3 bases from J, with 14 bases in between. Germline CDR1 SNHLY, CDR2 FYNNEI. The CDR3 sequence: CASGTEGGGNTIYF. For the CDR3, the DNA is TGTGCCAGCGGAACCGAGGGGGGTGGAAACACCATATATTTT.

This clone was counted a few times. The rearrangement links TRBV6-1 to TRBJ1-6; D is undetermined. Germline-derived CDR1 and CDR2 are MNHNS and SASEGT. The CDR3 is 15 residues long. V was shortened by 2 bases and J by 10 bases, with 15 bases between the two germline ends. CDR3: CASSENVSPGSPLHF. CDR3 coding DNA: TGTGCCAGCAGTGAAAATGTGTCCCCGGGGTCACCCCTCCACTTT.

In this sample, this clone turned up a few times. The rearrangement links TRBV28 to TRBJ1-4; D uncertain. Germline CDR1 reads MDHEN; CDR2 reads SYDVKM. This CDR3 comprises 14 residues. Trimming pared 6 bases from V and 8 bases from J, leaving 16 bases between. The chain's CDR3 is CASSFLSGGEKLFF. In nucleotides, the CDR3 is TGTGCCAGCAGCTTCCTAAGTGGTGGGGAAAAACTGTTTTTT.

The gene calls are TRBV7-9 and TRBJ2-3, with D hard to call. The V end lost 8 bases, the J end lost 6 bases, and 18 bases lay between the germline ends. Germline assignment: CDR1 SEHNR and CDR2 FQNEAQ (reference sequence). CDR3 length equals 14 residues. This chain's CDR3 is CASAGPSRPDTQYF. Here the CDR3 DNA reads TGTGCCAGCGCCGGCCCGAGCAGGCCGGATACGCAGTATTTT.

This clone was counted only a few times. The chain is built from TRBV5-1 and TRBJ1-1; D remains unclear. This CDR3 is 13 amino acids long. Germline-derived CDR1 and CDR2 are SGHRS and YFSETQ. The ends were cut back, 3 bases at V and 0 bases at J, with 6 bases in the middle. The CDR3 reads CASSSTLNTEAFF. The DNA for the CDR3 is TGCGCCAGCAGCTCAACCCTGAACACTGAAGCTTTCTTT. The full variable domain, with the rest looked up from reference TRBV5-1 and TRBJ1-1, is KAGVTQTPRYLIKTRGQQVTLSCSPISGHRSVSWYQQTPGQGLQFLFEYFSETQRNKGNFPGRFSGRQFSNSRSEMNVSTLELGDSALYLCASSSTLNTEAFFGQGTRLTVV.

This sequence joins TRBV27 and TRBJ2-7; 9 bases are shared with TRBD2. The V and J ends lost 2 bases and 2 bases, in that order; junction bases with no gene match: 10. This CDR3 comprises 17 residues. Per germline, CDR1 MNHEY and CDR2 SMNVEV (reference sequence). CDR3: CASSLRAPAGGTYEQYF. CDR3 nucleotide sequence: TGTGCCAGCAGTTTAAGGGCCCCAGCGGGAGGAACCTACGAGCAGTACTTC.

The CDR3 region is CAISGAGPNQPQHF. CDR3 in DNA: TGTGCCATCAGCGGGGCAGGGCCAAATCAGCCCCAGCATTTT. The gene calls are TRBV10-3 and TRBJ1-5; D may be TRBD1 (5 bases). Trimming took 6 bases from V and 4 from J, leaving 13 bases between them. Germline V lookup: CDR1 ENHRY, CDR2 SYGVKD. This CDR3 has 14 amino acids.

The rearrangement links TRBV10-3 to TRBJ1-1; D unresolved. Germline values: CDR1 ENHRY, CDR2 SYGVKD. This CDR3 region has 13 residues. Trimming left V 6 bases short and J 1 base short, with 9 bases between. CDR3 sequence (DNA): TGTGCCATCAGAGGTACTTGGAACACTGAAGCTTTCTTT. Amino acid sequence: CAIRGTWNTEAFF.

The rearrangement uses TRBV25-1 and TRBJ2-2; D might be TRBD1 or TRBD2, each matching 5 bases. Germline V gene lookup returns CDR1 MGHDK and CDR2 SYGVNS. CDR3 length: 15 residues. V was shortened by 2 bases and J by 7 bases, with 14 bases between the two germline ends. The CDR3 DNA is TGTGCCAGCAGTGAACACCGGGGCTGGGGCGGGGAGCTGTTTTTT. Translation: CASSEHRGWGGELFF.